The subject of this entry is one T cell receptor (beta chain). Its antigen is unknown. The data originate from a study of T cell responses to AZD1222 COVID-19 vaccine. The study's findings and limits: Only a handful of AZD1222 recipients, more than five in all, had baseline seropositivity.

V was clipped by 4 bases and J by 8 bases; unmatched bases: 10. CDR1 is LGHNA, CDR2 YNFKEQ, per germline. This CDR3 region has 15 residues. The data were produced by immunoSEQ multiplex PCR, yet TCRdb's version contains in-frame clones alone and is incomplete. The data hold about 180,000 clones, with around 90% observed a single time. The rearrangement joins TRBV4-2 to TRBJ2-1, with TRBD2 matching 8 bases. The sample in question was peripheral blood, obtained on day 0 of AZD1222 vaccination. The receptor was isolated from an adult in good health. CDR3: CASSLRQTSVYEQFF. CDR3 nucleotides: TGTGCCAGCAGCCTACGACAGACTAGCGTATATGAGCAGTTCTTC.